Shown below are 22 T cell receptor beta chains from a single sample sequenced in a study of shared clonotypes between healthy human individuals. Libraries were prepared by immunoSEQ multiplex PCR; TCRdb keeps only in-frame clonotypes and omits some of them. This sample has over 2 million clones, with about nine tenths found just once. Material: naive CD4+ T cells from PBMCs. Subset reported: CD45RA+ positively selected. These receptors were collected from a young man in good health. Some clones in this sample may be carry-over from other donors' samples.

In this sample, this clone turned up a few times. The sample has other DNA sequences that encode this CDR3 too. In DNA, the CDR3 is TGTGCCAGCAGGCGACAGGGGAACACTGAAGCTTTCTTT. Residues: CASRRQGNTEAFF. The V call is TRBV2, the J call TRBJ1-1, with TRBD1 identical over 7 bases. The CDR3 sequence is 13 residues long. The trim removed 6 bases at V and 1 base at J, leaving 2 bases unmatched. Germline CDR1 and CDR2: SNHLY and FYNNEI.

V and J are TRBV5-1 and TRBJ2-7, with unresolved D. With 4 bases removed from V and 0 bases from J, the gap between germline ends came to 11 bases. Germline values: CDR1 SGHRS, CDR2 YFSETQ. CDR3 length: 14 amino acids. The CDR3 protein is CASSPSLASYEQYF. CDR3 nucleotides: TGCGCCAGCAGCCCCTCACTGGCCTCCTACGAGCAGTACTTC.

This sequence joins TRBV5-1 and TRBJ1-2; D is perhaps TRBD1 (6 bases). The germline gives CDR1 SGHRS, CDR2 YFSETQ. This CDR3 spans 15 amino acids. The V and J ends lost 5 bases and 4 bases respectively, with 18 bases between them. Here the CDR3 DNA reads TGCGCCAGCAGGTCACAGGGTGGCCTCGCCTATGGCTACACCTTC. Translating gives CASRSQGGLAYGYTF.

The chain recombines TRBV5-1 with TRBJ2-7, with a possible D match to TRBD2 (6 bases). CDR3 length: 16 residues. Trimming left V 4 bases short and J 2 bases short, with 19 bases between. In germline, CDR1 is SGHRS, CDR2 YFSETQ. The CDR3 DNA reads as TGCGCCAGCAGCCCGTCGGGTGGGACTGCAGCCTACGAGCAGTACTTC. This codes for CASSPSGGTAAYEQYF.

The chain employs TRBV5-4 and TRBJ1-2; unclear D gene. The CDR3 runs 12 residues. V lost 0 bases and J lost 5, with 5 bases in between. From germline, CDR1 is SGHNT and CDR2 YYREEE (reference sequence). CDR3 amino acids: CASSLDRYGYTF. The CDR3 coding sequence is TGTGCCAGCAGCTTGGACAGATATGGCTACACCTTC.

On this clone itself: The junction departs from germline at one end; a sequencing error may be responsible. This sequence joins TRBV7-2 and TRBJ2-5; D uncertain. CDR3 size: 13 residues. Per the germline V gene, CDR1 is SGHTA and CDR2 is FQGNSA. This CDR3 reads CASSSPNQETQYF. Written as DNA, the CDR3 is TGTGCCAGCAGCTCGCCTAACCAGGAGACCCAGTACTTC.

This chain connects TRBV28 to TRBJ1-5; maybe TRBD1 (6 bases). The V end was cut by 3 bases, the J end by 4 bases, with 13 bases between. Germline CDR1 reads MDHEN; CDR2 reads SYDVKM. The CDR3 sequence is 15 residues long. CDR3 nucleotide sequence: TGTGCCAGCAGTTTCCCGGGGGGCGGGAATCAGCCCCAGCATTTT. Translation: CASSFPGGGNQPQHF.

This sequence joins TRBV5-1 and TRBJ1-2; D gene ambiguous. The germline V gene encodes CDR1 SGHRS and CDR2 YFSETQ. Trimming left V 4 bases short and J 5 bases short, with 18 bases between. The CDR3 has 15 amino acids. Here the CDR3 reads CASSRSERGLYGYTF. CDR3 in DNA: TGCGCCAGCAGCCGTTCGGAACGCGGTTTGTATGGCTACACCTTC.

The V and J genes are TRBV9 and TRBJ2-1, with D maybe TRBD1 (5 bases). Trimming removed 0 bases at V and 5 bases at J, with 12 bases between. This CDR3 is 15 amino acids long. CDR1 and CDR2 (germline): SGDLS, YYNGEE. The CDR3 here is CASSVAGRVHNEQFF. The CDR3 DNA is TGTGCCAGCAGCGTAGCTGGCAGGGTCCACAATGAGCAGTTCTTC.

The V gene is TRBV14, the J gene TRBJ2-1; no clear D gene. Germline CDR1 and CDR2: SGHDN and FVKESK. The CDR3 length is 14 residues. Trimming left V 4 bases short and J 7 bases short, with 14 bases between. The CDR3 is CASSPDQTQNEQFF. As DNA, the CDR3 is TGTGCCAGCAGCCCCGACCAGACCCAAAATGAGCAGTTCTTC. Variable domain in full (rest from reference TRBV14 and TRBJ2-1): EAGVTQFPSHSVIEKGQTVTLRCDPISGHDNLYWYRRVMGKEIKFLLHFVKESKQDESGMPNNRFLAERTGGTYSTLKVQPAELEDSGVYFCASSPDQTQNEQFFGPGTRLTVL.

CDR3 sequence (DNA): TGTGCCAGCTCAACCTCTAGCTTCGGCTTAGCCGAGCAGTACTTC. It yields the protein CASSTSSFGLAEQYF. The gene calls are TRBV18 and TRBJ2-7; a weak D match, TRBD2 (5 bases). This CDR3 comprises 15 residues. Germline V gene lookup returns CDR1 KGHSH and CDR2 LQKENI. Trimming took 5 bases from V and 6 from J, leaving 20 bases between them.

The genes are TRBV19 and TRBJ2-4, with TRBD1 identical over 8 bases. The CDR3 sequence is 18 residues long. Germline lookup yields CDR1 LNHDA and CDR2 SQIVND (reference sequence). Losses at the gene ends were 0 bases for V and 0 bases for J; bases not matched to a gene: 7. The chain's CDR3 is CASSIDLQGAIAKNIQYF. CDR3 coding DNA: TGTGCCAGTAGTATAGATCTTCAGGGGGCGATAGCCAAAAACATTCAGTACTTC.

V usage is TRBV7-2 and J usage is TRBJ1-2; D ambiguous. CDR1 SGHTA and CDR2 FQGNSA come from the germline V gene. The CDR3 consists of 16 residues. V lost 4 bases and J 1 base, leaving 16 bases between the germline ends. CDR3 nucleotides: TGTGCCAGCAGCTGGGATTTATCGAGGCATAACTATGGCTACACCTTC. Its translation: CASSWDLSRHNYGYTF. The full variable domain, with the rest looked up from reference TRBV7-2 and TRBJ1-2, is GAGVSQSPSNKVTEKGKDVELRCDPISGHTALYWYRQSLGQGLEFLIYFQGNSAPDKSGLPSDRFSAERTGGSVSTLTIQRTQQEDSAVYLCASSWDLSRHNYGYTFGSGTRLTVV.

The chain employs TRBV4-1 and TRBJ1-2; no clear D gene. The CDR3 consists of 15 residues. Germline loops: CDR1 MGHRA, CDR2 YSYEKL. V lost 3 bases to trimming and J lost 7 bases, with 18 bases between them. CDR3 DNA sequence: TGCGCCAGCAGCCATCCACCCATAGGGATATCTGGCTACACCTTC. It is translated as CASSHPPIGISGYTF.

V and J are TRBV7-2 and TRBJ2-6, with D possibly matching TRBD1 (6 bases). From germline, CDR1 is SGHTA and CDR2 FQGNSA. The CDR3 spans 15 residues. The V gene lost 5 bases and the J gene lost 0 bases, with 8 bases spanning the gap. CDR3 in amino acids: CASSIQGSGANVLTF. The CDR3 nucleotides are TGTGCCAGCAGCATACAGGGCTCTGGGGCCAACGTCCTGACTTTC. The complete variable domain, with remaining parts taken from reference TRBV7-2 and TRBJ2-6, reads GAGVSQSPSNKVTEKGKDVELRCDPISGHTALYWYRQSLGQGLEFLIYFQGNSAPDKSGLPSDRFSAERTGGSVSTLTIQRTQQEDSAVYLCASSIQGSGANVLTFGAGSRLTVL.

About this clone: The same CDR3 arises from other DNA sequences in this sample as well. This chain uses TRBV5-1 with TRBJ2-5, with 8 nucleotides matching TRBD1. J gave up 2 bases and V 3 bases, and 6 bases lay outside the gene matches. Germline loops: CDR1 SGHRS, CDR2 YFSETQ. The CDR3 has 15 residues. The CDR3 DNA sequence: TGCGCCAGCAGCTCGGGACAGGCCATACAAGAGACCCAGTACTTC. Its translation is CASSSGQAIQETQYF. Based on the CDR3 plus reference TRBV5-1 and TRBJ2-5, the full variable domain is KAGVTQTPRYLIKTRGQQVTLSCSPISGHRSVSWYQQTPGQGLQFLFEYFSETQRNKGNFPGRFSGRQFSNSRSEMNVSTLELGDSALYLCASSSGQAIQETQYFGPGTRLLVL.

The rearrangement joins TRBV25-1 to TRBJ1-1; no definite D call. V was trimmed by 7 bases and J by 1 base, leaving 7 bases between them. CDR1 and CDR2 from the germline V gene are MGHDK and SYGVNS. The CDR3 totals 12 residues. The CDR3 reads CASKRANTEAFF. CDR3 nucleotide sequence: TGTGCCAGCAAAAGGGCGAACACTGAAGCTTTCTTT.

V and J are TRBV18 and TRBJ2-5; tentatively, D is TRBD1 (5 bases). The V gene lost 1 base and the J gene lost 4 bases, with 13 bases spanning the gap. Germline lookup yields CDR1 KGHSH and CDR2 LQKENI. The CDR3 is 15 residues long. CDR3 nucleotides: TGTGCCAGCTCACCACTTGGGCAGGGTGGAGAGACCCAGTACTTC. Its protein product is CASSPLGQGGETQYF.

To note about this clone: Other DNA sequences in this sample translate to the same CDR3. This chain connects TRBV11-3 to TRBJ2-5; 7 bases align to TRBD1. J was trimmed by 2 bases and V by 1 base; bases with no gene match: 4. CDR3 length: 15 residues. The germline V gene has CDR1 SGHNT and CDR2 YENEEA. CDR3: CASSLGGGQQETQYF. For the CDR3, the DNA is TGTGCCAGCAGCTTAGGAGGGGGACAGCAAGAGACCCAGTACTTC.

The gene calls are TRBV4-2 and TRBJ2-6; the D is unclear. The germline gives CDR1 LGHNA, CDR2 YNFKEQ. V was shortened by 0 bases and J by 4 bases, with 19 bases between the two germline ends. This CDR3 has 19 residues. CDR3 coding DNA: TGTGCCAGCAGCCAAGAGGGTCAACTTACGTTGGCCGGGGCCAACGTCCTGACTTTC. Encoded protein: CASSQEGQLTLAGANVLTF.

The chain is built from TRBV5-4 and TRBJ2-7; no clear D. The CDR3 covers 13 residues. Trimming stripped 4 bases from V and 5 bases from J, with 13 bases between. The germline V gene has CDR1 SGHNT and CDR2 YYREEE (reference sequence). The CDR3 DNA follows: TGTGCCAGCAGCACCCGTCCCCGGAACGAGCAGTACTTC. It codes for CASSTRPRNEQYF.

The chain links TRBV19 to TRBJ1-2, with unresolved D. Germline V gene data show CDR1 as LNHDA and CDR2 as SQIVND (reference sequence). This CDR3 region has 12 residues. Between the trimmed V and J ends, which lost 1 base and 8 bases, there was a span of 8 bases. The DNA for the CDR3 is TGTGCCAGTAGTATAGGCCGTGGAGGCTACACCTTC. Translation: CASSIGRGGYTF.